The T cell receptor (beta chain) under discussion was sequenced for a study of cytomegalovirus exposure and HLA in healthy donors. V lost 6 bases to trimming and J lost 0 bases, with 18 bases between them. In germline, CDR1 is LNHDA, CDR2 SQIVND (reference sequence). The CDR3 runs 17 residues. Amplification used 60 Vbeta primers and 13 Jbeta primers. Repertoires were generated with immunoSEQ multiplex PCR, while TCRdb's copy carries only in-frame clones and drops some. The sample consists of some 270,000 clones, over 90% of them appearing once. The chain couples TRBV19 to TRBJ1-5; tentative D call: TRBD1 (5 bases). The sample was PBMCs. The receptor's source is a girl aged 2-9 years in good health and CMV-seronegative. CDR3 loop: CASSRQGTTHSNQPQHF. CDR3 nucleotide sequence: TGTGCCAGTAGCAGACAAGGGACTACCCATAGCAATCAGCCCCAGCATTTT.